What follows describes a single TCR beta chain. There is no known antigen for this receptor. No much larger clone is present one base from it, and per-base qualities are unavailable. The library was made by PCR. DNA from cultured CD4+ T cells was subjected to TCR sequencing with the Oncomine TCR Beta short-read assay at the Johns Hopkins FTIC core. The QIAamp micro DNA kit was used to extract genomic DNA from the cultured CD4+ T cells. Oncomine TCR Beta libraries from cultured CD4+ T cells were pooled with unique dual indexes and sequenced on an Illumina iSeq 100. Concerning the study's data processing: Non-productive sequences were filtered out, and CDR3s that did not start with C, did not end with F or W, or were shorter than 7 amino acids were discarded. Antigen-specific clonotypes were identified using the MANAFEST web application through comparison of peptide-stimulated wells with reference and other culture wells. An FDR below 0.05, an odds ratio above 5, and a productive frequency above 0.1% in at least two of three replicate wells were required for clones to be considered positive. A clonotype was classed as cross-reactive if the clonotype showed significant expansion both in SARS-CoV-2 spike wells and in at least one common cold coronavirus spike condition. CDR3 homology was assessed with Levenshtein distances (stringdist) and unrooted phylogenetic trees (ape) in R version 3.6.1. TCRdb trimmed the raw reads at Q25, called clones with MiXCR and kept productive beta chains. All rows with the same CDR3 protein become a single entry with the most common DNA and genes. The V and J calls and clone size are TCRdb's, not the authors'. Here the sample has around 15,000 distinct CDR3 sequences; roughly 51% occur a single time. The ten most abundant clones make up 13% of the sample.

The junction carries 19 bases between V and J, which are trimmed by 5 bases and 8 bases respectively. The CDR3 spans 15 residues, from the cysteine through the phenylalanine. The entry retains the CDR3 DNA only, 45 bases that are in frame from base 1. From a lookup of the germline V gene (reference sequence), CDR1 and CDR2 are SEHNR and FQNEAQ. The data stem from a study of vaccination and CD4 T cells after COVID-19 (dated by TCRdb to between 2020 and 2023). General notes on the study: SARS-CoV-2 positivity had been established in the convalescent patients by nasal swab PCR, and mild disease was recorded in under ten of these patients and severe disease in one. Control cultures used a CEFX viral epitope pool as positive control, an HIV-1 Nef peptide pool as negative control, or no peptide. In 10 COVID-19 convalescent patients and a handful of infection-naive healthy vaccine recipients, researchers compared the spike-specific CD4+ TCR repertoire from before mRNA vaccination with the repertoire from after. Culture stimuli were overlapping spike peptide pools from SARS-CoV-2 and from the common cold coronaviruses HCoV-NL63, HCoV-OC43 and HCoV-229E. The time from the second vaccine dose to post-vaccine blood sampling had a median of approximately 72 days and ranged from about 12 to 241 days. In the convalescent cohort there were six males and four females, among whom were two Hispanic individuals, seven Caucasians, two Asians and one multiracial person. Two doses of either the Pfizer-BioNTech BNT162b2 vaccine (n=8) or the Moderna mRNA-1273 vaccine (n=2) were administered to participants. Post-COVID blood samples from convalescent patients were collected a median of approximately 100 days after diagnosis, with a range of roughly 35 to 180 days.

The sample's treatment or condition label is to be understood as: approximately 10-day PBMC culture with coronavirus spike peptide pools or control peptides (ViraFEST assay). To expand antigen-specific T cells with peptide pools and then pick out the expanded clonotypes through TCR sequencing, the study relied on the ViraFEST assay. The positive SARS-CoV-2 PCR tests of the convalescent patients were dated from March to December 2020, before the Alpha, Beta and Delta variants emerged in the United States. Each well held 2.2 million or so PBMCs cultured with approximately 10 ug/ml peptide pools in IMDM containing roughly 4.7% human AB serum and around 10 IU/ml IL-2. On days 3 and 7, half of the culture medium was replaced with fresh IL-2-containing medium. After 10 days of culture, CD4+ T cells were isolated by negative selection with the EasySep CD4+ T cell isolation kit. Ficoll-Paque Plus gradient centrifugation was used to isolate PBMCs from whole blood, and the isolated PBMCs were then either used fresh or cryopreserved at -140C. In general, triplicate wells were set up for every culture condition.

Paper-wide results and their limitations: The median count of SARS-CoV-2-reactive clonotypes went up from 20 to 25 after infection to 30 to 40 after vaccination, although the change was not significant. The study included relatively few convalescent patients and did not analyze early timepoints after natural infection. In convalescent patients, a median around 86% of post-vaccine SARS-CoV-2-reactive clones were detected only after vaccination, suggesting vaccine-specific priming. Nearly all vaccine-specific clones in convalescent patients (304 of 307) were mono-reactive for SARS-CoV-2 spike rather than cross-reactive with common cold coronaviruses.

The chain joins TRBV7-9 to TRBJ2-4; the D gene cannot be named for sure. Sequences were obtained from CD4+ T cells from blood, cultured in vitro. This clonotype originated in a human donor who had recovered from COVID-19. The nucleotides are TGTGCCAGCAGCCCCCTTGGGGTACGATCGGACATTCAGTACTTC. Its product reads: CASSPLGVRSDIQYF.